The following is a T cell receptor (beta chain) sequence with its context. V was cut by 4 bases and J by 5 bases, with 13 bases left in between. Looked up from germline, CDR1 is SGHRS and CDR2 is YFSETQ. The CDR3 extends over 15 amino acids. This sample is part of a study of cytomegalovirus exposure and HLA in healthy donors. It was with 60 Vbeta and 13 Jbeta primers that the PCR ran. Generated by immunoSEQ multiplex PCR, the TCRdb table keeps only in-frame clones and is missing some. The sample's table shows 100,000 to 150,000 clones. V usage is TRBV5-1 and J usage is TRBJ1-6; perhaps TRBD1 as D (5 bases). This clonotype was obtained from a man younger than 30 in good health and CMV-seronegative. The sequencing input was PBMCs. The DNA of the CDR3 is TGCGCCAGCAGCCCCGAGTGGGGGGATAATTCACCCCTCCACTTT. It translates to CASSPEWGDNSPLHF.